This passage covers 10 T cell receptor beta chains from one sample sequenced in a study of shared clonotypes between healthy human individuals. Profiling relied on immunoSEQ multiplex PCR, and the TCRdb table lists in-frame clones only, not all of them. This table has about 710,000 clones, around 73% appearing once. The sample taken for sequencing was memory CD4+ T cells sorted from blood. The subset denotes: CD45RA-negative fraction. These receptors all come from a woman aged 30 to 39 in good health.

The chain links TRBV6-4 to TRBJ2-5; 8 bases agree with TRBD2. The V gene's germline CDR1 is MRHNA and CDR2 SNTAGT. With 4 bases clipped from V and 0 bases from J, the junction kept 10 bases outside the gene matches. The CDR3 loop spans 17 amino acids. This CDR3 reads CASSGCGRPPYQETQYF. The CDR3 nucleotides are TGTGCCAGCAGTGGTTGCGGGAGGCCTCCGTACCAAGAGACCCAGTACTTC.

This chain uses TRBV18 with TRBJ2-2; a weak D match, TRBD1 (6 bases). CDR1 is KGHSH and CDR2 is LQKENI in the germline V gene. This CDR3 is 15 amino acids long. Trimming stripped 2 bases from V and 7 bases from J, with 14 bases between. CDR3 residues: CASSPRQGKIGELFF. The CDR3 DNA reads as TGTGCCAGCTCACCAAGGCAGGGGAAAATCGGGGAGCTGTTTTTT. Complete variable domain (other parts from reference TRBV18 and TRBJ2-2): NAGVMQNPRHLVRRRGQEARLRCSPMKGHSHVYWYRQLPEEGLKFMVYLQKENIIDESGMPKERFSAEFPKEGPSILRIQQVVRGDSAAYFCASSPRQGKIGELFFGEGSRLTVL.

The V and J genes are TRBV5-4 and TRBJ2-7, with TRBD1 matching 11 bases. The trim removed 4 bases at V and 7 bases at J, leaving 10 bases unmatched. The CDR3 extends over 15 amino acids. The germline CDR1 and CDR2 sequences are SGHNT and YYREEE (reference sequence). The CDR3 coding sequence is TGTGCCAGCAGCGCCGAGGACAGGGGGCTATATGAGCAGTACTTC. It yields the protein CASSAEDRGLYEQYF.

This clone showed up just a few times. V and J are TRBV19 and TRBJ2-5, with D possibly matching TRBD1 (6 bases). This CDR3 has 15 amino acids. Germline lookup yields CDR1 LNHDA and CDR2 SQIVND (reference sequence). V was clipped by 6 bases and J by 4 bases, with 18 bases between them. The chain's CDR3 is CASSISGVIGETQYF. The CDR3 nucleotides read TGTGCCAGTAGCATCTCAGGGGTCATCGGAGAGACCCAGTACTTC. The whole variable domain, filled in from reference TRBV19 and TRBJ2-5, reads DGGITQSPKYLFRKEGQNVTLSCEQNLNHDAMYWYRQDPGQGLRLIYYSQIVNDFQKGDIAEGYSVSREKKESFPLTVTSAQKNPTAFYLCASSISGVIGETQYFGPGTRLLVL.

This chain uses TRBV6-5 with TRBJ1-2, with no clear D. The ends were cut back, 6 bases at V and 6 bases at J, with 17 bases in the middle. There are 14 residues in the CDR3. Germline CDR1 is MNHEY and CDR2 is SVGAGI. The CDR3 DNA is TGTGCCAGCAGCCCACGGGTGGTACGGGATGGCTACACCTTC. Its translation is CASSPRVVRDGYTF.

This clone was seen a few times. This chain connects TRBV2 to TRBJ1-5, with 11 nucleotides matching TRBD1. Trimming cost V 6 bases and J 6 bases; bases outside gene matches: 4. CDR1 is SNHLY and CDR2 is FYNNEI in the germline V gene. The CDR3 spans 14 residues. The chain's CDR3 is CASRGTGGFQPQHF. DNA for the CDR3: TGTGCCAGCAGGGGGACAGGGGGGTTTCAGCCCCAGCATTTT.

This clone showed up just a few times. This chain uses TRBV2 with TRBJ1-4; D possibly corresponds to TRBD1 (6 bases). V lost 6 bases and J lost 4, with 9 bases in between. CDR1 is SNHLY and CDR2 is FYNNEI in the germline V gene. The CDR3 covers 13 residues. The CDR3 reads CASSGTINEKLFF. CDR3 nucleotides: TGTGCCAGCAGCGGGACAATTAATGAAAAACTGTTTTTT.

As concerns this clone: The identical CDR3 is also encoded by other nucleotide sequences in the sample. The chain links TRBV7-9 to TRBJ1-5; unclear D gene. Trimming shortened V by 1 base and J by 3 bases, and 7 bases separated the two germline ends. From germline, CDR1 is SEHNR and CDR2 FQNEAQ (reference sequence). There are 14 residues in the CDR3. The DNA for the CDR3 is TGTGCCAGCAGCTTAGGGGGAGACAATCAGCCCCAGCATTTT. Translating gives CASSLGGDNQPQHF. Combining the CDR3 with reference TRBV7-9 and TRBJ1-5 gives the whole variable domain DTGVSQNPRHKITKRGQNVTFRCDPISEHNRLYWYRQTLGQGPEFLTYFQNEAQLEKSRLLSDRFSAERPKGSFSTLEIQRTEQGDSAMYLCASSLGGDNQPQHFGDGTRLSIL.

The J gene is TRBJ1-5, the V gene TRBV4-1; D might be TRBD1 (6 bases). Trimming removed 2 bases from V and 3 bases from J, with 17 bases in between. CDR3 length: 17 amino acids. Germline-derived CDR1 and CDR2 are MGHRA and YSYEKL. In DNA form, the CDR3 reads TGCGCCAGCAGCCAATGGTCGGCGGGGGCCTTCAATCAGCCCCAGCATTTT. It translates to CASSQWSAGAFNQPQHF.

The CDR3 DNA reads TGTGCCAGCAGTTTAGGGGGGTTTGCCAAAAACATTCAGTACTTC. Translation: CASSLGGFAKNIQYF. The chain joins TRBV28 to TRBJ2-4, with D possibly TRBD2 on 6 matching bases. Germline-derived CDR1 and CDR2 are MDHEN and SYDVKM. Trimming cost V 2 bases and J 1 base, with 9 bases left between them. The CDR3 totals 15 residues. Complete variable domain (other parts from reference TRBV28 and TRBJ2-4): DVKVTQSSRYLVKRTGEKVFLECVQDMDHENMFWYRQDPGLGLRLIYFSYDVKMKEKGDIPEGYSVSREKKERFSLILESASTNQTSMYLCASSLGGFAKNIQYFGAGTRLSVL.